This is a list of T cell receptor beta chains from one sample in a study of blood T cell repertoires in COVID-19. This table comes from immunoSEQ multiplex PCR, and its TCRdb copy is limited to in-frame clones, with some not included. Of around 290,000 clones listed, approximately 86% are singletons. The source material was peripheral blood. The receptors derive from a woman aged 70 to 79 with COVID-19, enrolled during active disease. Both conserved end residues are part of each CDR3. D genes are given only for firm matches. Expanded clones are given a class, and other clones once, few, many or no size at all.

V gene	J gene	D gene	clone size	CDR3 protein	CDR3 DNA
TRBV5-4	TRBJ2-1	.	.	CASSLRLAAYNEQFF	TGTGCCAGCAGCTTGAGGCTAGCTGCCTACAATGAGCAGTTCTTC
TRBV18	TRBJ2-3	TRBD2	.	CASSHETSGSTDTQYF	TGTGCCAGCTCACACGAGACTAGCGGGAGCACAGATACGCAGTATTTT
TRBV7-7	TRBJ2-5	.	.	CASSASTGRETQYF	TGTGCCAGCAGCGCTTCGACAGGGAGGGAGACCCAGTACTTC
TRBV28	TRBJ1-1	.	.	CASSLHRSMNTEAFF	TGTGCCAGCAGTTTACACAGGAGCATGAACACTGAAGCTTTCTTT
TRBV7-9	TRBJ1-5	.	.	CASSLAGREGQPQHF	TGTGCCAGCAGCTTAGCGGGCAGGGAGGGTCAGCCCCAGCATTTT
TRBV15	TRBJ2-2	.	.	CATSRAPGINTGELFF	TGTGCCACCAGCAGAGCCCCCGGGATAAACACCGGGGAGCTGTTTTTT
TRBV5-1	TRBJ1-5	TRBD1	once	CASSPTTGGGQPQHF	TGCGCCAGCAGCCCGACGACAGGGGGGGGTCAGCCCCAGCATTTT
TRBV7-8	TRBJ1-1	.	.	CASSLSGYREAFF	TGTGCCAGCAGCTTATCAGGTTACAGAGAAGCTTTCTTT
TRBV19	TRBJ1-5	.	.	CASSIVVLTSHQPQHF	TGTGCCAGTAGTATAGTAGTCCTTACCTCACATCAGCCCCAGCATTTT
TRBV7-3	TRBJ2-1	.	.	CASSLDRTYNEQFF	TGTGCCAGCAGCTTAGACAGGACATACAATGAGCAGTTCTTC
TRBV19	TRBJ1-4	.	.	CASSPRGRVDEKLFF	TGTGCCAGTAGTCCAAGGGGCAGGGTTGACGAAAAACTGTTTTTT
TRBV9	TRBJ1-2	TRBD1	.	CASSATGAGYYGYTF	TGTGCCAGCAGCGCGACAGGGGCGGGATACTATGGCTACACCTTC